This T cell receptor beta chain appears in the sequencing data of a study of blood T cell repertoires in COVID-19. Turning to the study itself: The United States, Italy and Spain were the sources of the acute and convalescent COVID-19 samples. PBMCs, B-cell-depleted T cells, or T cells were the source of the cDNA or gDNA that made up the material.

The V end lost 4 bases, the J end lost 0 bases, and 19 bases lay between the germline ends. In germline, CDR1 is SGHNT, CDR2 YYREEE (reference sequence). The CDR3 has 17 amino acids. In the study's own analysis: Estimation of nucleated cell counts was performed using reference gene primer amplification. Clones were read by immunoSEQ multiplex PCR, and TCRdb kept only the in-frame ones, dropping some. D and trimming were read from the DNA, whereas the V and J calls and clone size are those reported in that table. The table has more than 250,000 clones, almost 85% seen once. This clone was seen only once.

The rearrangement uses TRBV5-4 and TRBJ2-5, with D possibly TRBD1 on 5 matching bases. The receptor comes from a man in his fifties with active or convalescent COVID-19. Sequencing was performed on peripheral blood. CDR3 bases: TGTGCCAGCAGCCGGTCTATGGGGCGCGCCGACCAAGAGACCCAGTACTTC. It translates to CASSRSMGRADQETQYF. The full variable domain, in which reference TRBV5-4 and TRBJ2-5 provide the parts outside the CDR3, is ETGVTQSPTHLIKTRGQQVTLRCSSQSGHNTVSWYQQALGQGPQFIFQYYREEENGRGNFPPRFSGLQFPNYSSELNVNALELDDSALYLCASSRSMGRADQETQYFGPGTRLLVL.